These 23 T cell receptor beta chains share one sample of origin, sequenced in a study of blood T cell repertoires in COVID-19. TCRdb's table, derived via immunoSEQ multiplex PCR, lists solely in-frame clones and lacks some. Among roughly 150,000 clones listed, 80% to 90% were seen once. What was sequenced was peripheral blood. These receptors were obtained from a man in his sixties with acute or convalescent COVID-19.

The chain carries TRBV6-8 and TRBJ2-5; D gene unclear. The CDR3 sequence is 16 residues long. V lost 2 bases and J lost 4, with 17 bases in between. CDR1 and CDR2 from the germline V gene are MNHGY and SAAAGT. The CDR3 spells CASSYEVNGKPETQYF. In DNA, the CDR3 is TGTGCCAGCAGTTACGAAGTCAATGGCAAACCAGAGACCCAGTACTTC.

V usage is TRBV7-9 and J usage is TRBJ2-7; 7 bases are shared with TRBD1. V trimming: 4 bases; J trimming: 0 bases; junction bases outside the gene matches: 3. Germline values: CDR1 SEHNR, CDR2 FQNEAQ (reference sequence). The CDR3 is 14 amino acids. DNA for the CDR3: TGTGCCAGCAGCTCGGGACAGCCCTCCTACGAGCAGTACTTC. Its protein is CASSSGQPSYEQYF.

This rearrangement joins TRBV14 to TRBJ1-3; a weak D match, TRBD1 (6 bases). V lost 3 bases and J lost 0, with 15 bases in between. Germline-derived CDR1 and CDR2 are SGHDN and FVKESK. The CDR3 length is 17 residues. The CDR3 sequence: CASSHQTDRHSGNTIYF. The CDR3 DNA reads as TGTGCCAGCAGCCATCAGACAGACAGGCACTCTGGAAACACCATATATTTT.

The J gene is TRBJ2-1, the V gene TRBV11-2; D possibly corresponds to TRBD2 (5 bases). Trimming stripped 3 bases from V and 8 bases from J, with 14 bases between. Germline CDR1 SGHAT, CDR2 FQNNGV. This CDR3 region has 14 residues. The DNA for the CDR3 is TGTGCCAGCAGCTTCCGGGTTCTTAGCGATGAGCAGTTCTTC. Protein product: CASSFRVLSDEQFF.

The chain combines TRBV18 with TRBJ2-3; TRBD2 matches 11 bases. Per the germline V gene, CDR1 is KGHSH and CDR2 is LQKENI. This CDR3 is built from 18 residues. V shed 0 bases, J shed 6 bases, and the junction held 11 bases outside the gene matches. The CDR3 here is CASSPPTSGVHLPDTQYF. Written as DNA, the CDR3 is TGTGCCAGCTCACCACCGACTAGCGGGGTCCACCTACCCGATACGCAGTATTTT.

The chain couples TRBV27 to TRBJ1-2; no reliable D call. The CDR3 loop spans 15 amino acids. Germline-derived CDR1 and CDR2 are MNHEY and SMNVEV (reference sequence). Between the trimmed V and J ends, which lost 6 bases and 0 bases, there was a span of 14 bases. DNA of the CDR3: TGTGCCAGCAGGCGGAATCCCCCAACTAACTATGGCTACACCTTC. As protein: CASRRNPPTNYGYTF.

This chain uses TRBV7-3 with TRBJ1-1; no clear D gene. Germline V gives CDR1 SGHTA, CDR2 FQGTGA. V shed 5 bases and J shed 1 base, with 8 bases lying between them. The CDR3 consists of 13 residues. The CDR3 protein is CASSATRNTEAFF. The CDR3, as DNA: TGTGCCAGCAGCGCCACAAGGAACACTGAAGCTTTCTTT.

The V and J genes are TRBV19 and TRBJ2-2; unclear D gene. Germline-derived CDR1 and CDR2 are LNHDA and SQIVND (reference sequence). Trimming stripped 1 base from V and 1 base from J, with 13 bases between. The CDR3 runs to 17 residues. CDR3 in DNA: TGTGCCAGTAGTATAGGGGCAAGCTTAGGGAACACCGGGGAGCTGTTTTTT. Amino acid sequence: CASSIGASLGNTGELFF.

The chain combines TRBV6-5 with TRBJ2-7; D not resolved. Germline CDR1 and CDR2: MNHEY and SVGAGI. The V and J ends lost 1 base and 5 bases respectively, with 12 bases between them. This CDR3 spans 14 amino acids. CDR3 sequence reads: CASSYFGQVDEQYF. CDR3 nucleotides: TGTGCCAGCAGTTACTTTGGGCAGGTAGACGAGCAGTACTTC.

The CDR3 here is CASGGRAEAFF. In DNA, the CDR3 is TGTGCCAGCGGAGGCAGAGCTGAAGCTTTCTTT. The chain carries TRBV6-5 and TRBJ1-1; D gene ambiguous. V lost 8 bases and J lost 6, with 10 bases in between. Germline V lookup: CDR1 MNHEY, CDR2 SVGAGI. The CDR3 covers 11 residues.

J is TRBJ2-1 and V is TRBV15; 9 bases fit TRBD1. CDR3 size: 16 residues. Germline V gene lookup returns CDR1 LNHNV and CDR2 YYDKDF (reference sequence). After removal of 1 base from V and 7 bases from J, the junction contained 8 bases not matched to a gene. Here the CDR3 reads CATSRGDRGGWNEQFF. CDR3 DNA sequence: TGTGCCACCAGCAGAGGTGACAGGGGGGGATGGAATGAGCAGTTCTTC.

This rearrangement joins TRBV7-2 to TRBJ2-5; the match to TRBD2 covers 14 bases. The CDR3 has 16 residues. The J segment lost 5 bases and the V segment lost 5 bases, leaving 7 bases of the junction unmatched. The germline V gene encodes CDR1 SGHTA and CDR2 FQGNSA. In DNA, the CDR3 is TGTGCCAGCAGCCCGCGACTAGCGGGGGGGCAGGAGACCCAGTACTTC. Amino acid sequence: CASSPRLAGGQETQYF.

The gene calls are TRBV5-1 and TRBJ2-7, with 8 bases lining up with TRBD1. Germline V CDR1 and CDR2: SGHRS, YFSETQ. The V and J ends lost 6 bases and 4 bases, in that order; junction bases with no gene match: 3. The CDR3 loop spans 12 amino acids. The CDR3 sequence: CASTDRGYEQYF. The CDR3 DNA reads as TGCGCCAGCACCGACAGGGGATACGAGCAGTACTTC.

The chain recombines TRBV10-3 with TRBJ2-2; D remains ambiguous. Per the germline V gene, CDR1 is ENHRY and CDR2 is SYGVKD. The CDR3 has 14 amino acids. Trimming removed 4 bases from V and 1 base from J, with 7 bases in between. In DNA, the CDR3 is TGTGCCATCAGTGCTAGAGAGAACACCGGGGAGCTGTTTTTT. Protein product: CAISARENTGELFF.

CDR3 residues: CASSQSGRDTRNTGELFF. The CDR3 DNA reads TGCGCCAGCAGTCAATCGGGCCGGGACACCCGAAACACCGGGGAGCTGTTTTTT. This chain joins TRBV23-1 and TRBJ2-2, with a possible D match to TRBD1 (6 bases). TRBV23-1 is marked as an open reading frame, function uncertain. The V end was cut by 0 bases, the J end by 2 bases, with 16 bases between. CDR3 size: 18 residues.

The chain recombines TRBV4-2 with TRBJ1-1; TRBD1 is a possible D gene (6 bases). CDR3 length equals 15 residues. Trimming left V 0 bases short and J 3 bases short, with 11 bases between. The germline V gene encodes CDR1 LGHNA and CDR2 YNFKEQ. The CDR3 DNA sequence: TGTGCCAGCAGCCAAGAGGTTAGGGGGTACACTGAAGCTTTCTTT. Encoded protein: CASSQEVRGYTEAFF.

This chain links TRBV3-1 (or the pseudogene TRBV3-2) with TRBJ1-6; 9 positions agree with TRBD1. J gave up 10 bases and V 4 bases, and 5 bases lay outside the gene matches. This CDR3 has 14 amino acids. The germline V gene has CDR1 LGHDT and CDR2 YNNKEL (reference sequence). CDR3 nucleotide sequence: TGTGCCAGCAGCCGGACAGGGGTAAACTCACCCCTCCACTTT. Its translation is CASSRTGVNSPLHF.

The chain is built from TRBV6-6 and TRBJ2-7; 16 bases fit TRBD2. V lost 5 bases, J lost 3 bases, and 7 bases stayed unmatched. This CDR3 contains 17 residues. Per germline, CDR1 MNHNY and CDR2 SVGAGI (reference sequence). The CDR3 region has the DNA TGTGCCAGCAGTCCGGGACTAGCGGGGGGGATCATCTACGAGCAGTACTTC. It translates to CASSPGLAGGIIYEQYF.

The chain links TRBV7-7 to TRBJ2-5; TRBD1 matches 9 bases. The CDR3 loop spans 14 amino acids. The trim removed 2 bases at V and 5 bases at J, leaving 3 bases unmatched. Germline CDR1 and CDR2: SSHAT and FNYEAQ (reference sequence). The CDR3: CASSLTGTGETQYF. In DNA, the CDR3 is TGTGCCAGCAGCTTAACCGGGACAGGGGAGACCCAGTACTTC.

This chain joins TRBV24-1 and TRBJ2-1; D possibly corresponds to TRBD1 (6 bases). CDR1 is KGHDR, CDR2 SFDVKD, per germline. V lost 7 bases, J lost 2 bases, and 14 bases lay in between. The CDR3 consists of 15 residues. CDR3 bases: TGTGCCACCAGCCCACGCAGGGGAACCTACAATGAGCAGTTCTTC. This codes for CATSPRRGTYNEQFF.

V gene TRBV19 combines with J gene TRBJ1-5; 7 nucleotides line up with TRBD1. Germline-derived CDR1 and CDR2 are LNHDA and SQIVND (reference sequence). V was pared by 6 bases and J by 3 bases, with 5 bases of the junction left unmatched. The CDR3 loop spans 14 amino acids. The CDR3 DNA follows: TGTGCCAGTAGCACGGGACAGTTCAATCAGCCCCAGCATTTT. Its protein is CASSTGQFNQPQHF.

The chain uses TRBV2 and TRBJ1-1, with D possibly TRBD1 on 6 matching bases. V was shortened by 10 bases and J by 1 base, with 13 bases between the two germline ends. The CDR3 has 13 amino acids. Germline loops: CDR1 SNHLY, CDR2 FYNNEI. For the CDR3, the DNA is TGTGCCACGACCGGACAGAAGAACACTGAAGCTTTCTTT. It translates to CATTGQKNTEAFF.

In its sample, this clone was seen once. This sequence joins TRBV19 and TRBJ2-3; 10 bases align to TRBD2. The CDR3 is made up of 17 amino acids. V trimming: 4 bases; J trimming: 6 bases; junction bases outside the gene matches: 13. Germline lookup yields CDR1 LNHDA and CDR2 SQIVND (reference sequence). The CDR3 sequence is CASSRPIAGGVDDTQYF. The CDR3 DNA reads TGTGCCAGTAGTAGGCCCATAGCGGGGGGCGTAGATGATACGCAGTATTTT.